These T cell receptor beta chains were read from a single sample in a study of tumor and adjacent non-tumor tissue in lung cancer. TCRdb re-called the multiplex PCR reads with MiXCR, one entry per CDR3 protein. The sample holds 200,000 to 250,000 distinct CDR3 sequences, roughly 70% seen once. Sequencing was carried out using lung tumor tissue. The receptors come from a man in his 60s with non-small cell lung cancer. CDR3s include the opening cysteine and the closing phenylalanine or tryptophan.

V | CDR3
TRBV11-3 | CISSPSGTPKGNEQFF
TRBV7-9 | CASSLEGSNSPLHF
TRBV24-1 | CATSDPGTGAWTNTQYF
TRBV11-3 | CISSRDFRNEQFF
TRBV4-3 | CASSLLTSPTSTNTQYF
TRBV11-2 | CASSLVGRGTEASF
TRBV4-3 | CTSSHQYATDTQYF
TRBV29-1 | CSVFQGAVNTEAFF
TRBV7-9 | CASSTQARATEAFF
TRBV7-3 | CASSSPRGQTNTGELFF
TRBV12-3/TRBV12-4 | CASSQRTGGGLDTQYF
TRBV5-6 | CASSYPQNTQYF
TRBV29-1 | CSVSSSANTGKLFF
TRBV20-1 | CSASRIHKRPYEQYF
TRBV11-3 | CASTTISGANVLTF
TRBV6-6 | CASSFPGGDEKLFF
TRBV11-2 | CASGPRAGRESPIHF
TRBV5-1 | CASSLGRGQETQYF
TRBV6-5 | CASSYYGGRVEKLFF
TRBV29-1 | CSVDGGANVLTF